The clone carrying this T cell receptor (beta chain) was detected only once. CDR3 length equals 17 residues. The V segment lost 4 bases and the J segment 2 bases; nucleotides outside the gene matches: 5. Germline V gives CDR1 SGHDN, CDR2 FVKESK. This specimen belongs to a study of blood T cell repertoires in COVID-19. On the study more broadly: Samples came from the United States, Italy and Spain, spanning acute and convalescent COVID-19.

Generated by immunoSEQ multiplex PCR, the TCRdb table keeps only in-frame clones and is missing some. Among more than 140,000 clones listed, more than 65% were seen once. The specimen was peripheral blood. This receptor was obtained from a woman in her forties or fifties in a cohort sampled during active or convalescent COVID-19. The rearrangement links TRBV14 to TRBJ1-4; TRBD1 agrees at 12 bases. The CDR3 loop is CASSLGDRGPTNEKLFF. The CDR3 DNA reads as TGTGCCAGCAGCCTTGGGGACAGGGGGCCGACTAATGAAAAACTGTTTTTT. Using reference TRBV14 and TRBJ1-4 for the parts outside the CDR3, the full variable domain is EAGVTQFPSHSVIEKGQTVTLRCDPISGHDNLYWYRRVMGKEIKFLLHFVKESKQDESGMPNNRFLAERTGGTYSTLKVQPAELEDSGVYFCASSLGDRGPTNEKLFFGSGTQLSVL.